The T cell receptor (beta chain) described here comes from a study of metastatic and nonmetastatic thyroid tumors. The overall study: The comparison covered peripheral blood and tumor or nodule tissue in malignant and benign thyroid patients. Study results and limitations: In both blood and tumor samples, TCR beta diversity was reported significantly higher for malignant than benign nodules.

Germline V gene lookup returns CDR1 MNHNS and CDR2 SASEGT. The CDR3 runs 14 residues. The V and J ends lost 7 bases and 4 bases respectively, with 14 bases between them. Nobody among the patients had been given any treatment before thyroid surgery. Judged by abundance, this clone is medium-sized. Its cognate antigen is unknown. In the source study's methods: The study's classifier, a distant-metastasis tool for papillary thyroid cancer, was built using CDR3 differences across clinicopathological groups. TCRdb re-called the PCR reads through MiXCR. TCRdb's processing, not the authors', yielded these V and J calls. This sample has 7,000 to 9,500 clones, with 24% found just once.

The sequencing sample was made of tumor tissue. This chain uses TRBV6-1 with TRBJ2-1; D is unclear. The TCR originated in a female donor with papillary thyroid cancer or a benign thyroid nodule (not recorded which). Some clones in this sample may be carry-over from other donors' samples. In DNA, the CDR3 is TGTGCCAGCAAAAGTGGTGATGCGTACAATGAGCAGTTCTTC. It translates to CASKSGDAYNEQFF.